This TCR beta chain was sequenced in a study of blood T cells in healthy people across ages. Concerning this clonotype: No antigen is known for it. At one of its ends the junction is not consistent with the germline gene, which may arise from a read error.

Germline CDR1 is SGHDT and CDR2 is YYEEEE. The CDR3 loop spans 14 amino acids. Donors ranged from about 6 to 90 years old and were healthy Caucasians in Russia. A second PCR of roughly 7 to 11 cycles used a sample-barcoded 5' primer and a J-beta primer mix. TCRdb called the 5' RACE reads again in MiXCR, with one record for every CDR3 protein. This sample has some 690,000 distinct CDR3 sequences; over 20% occur once, and the top ten carry about 22%. Study outcomes and limitations: The long-lived group displayed more naive CD4+ cells, plus higher diversity, than the aged donors did. Diversity of TCR beta correlated strongly with naive T cell percentage.

The gene calls are TRBV5-6 and TRBJ2-1; D unclear. Sample: blood. This receptor was taken from a man aged 70-80 years in good health. The DNA for the CDR3 is TGTGCCAGCAGTTTGGTGGGAAATCCCCATGAGCAGTTCTTC. Amino acids: CASSLVGNPHEQFF. The full variable domain, rest sourced from reference TRBV5-6 and TRBJ2-1, is DAGVTQSPTHLIKTRGQQVTLRCSPKSGHDTVSWYQQALGQGPQFIFQYYEEEERQRGNFPDRFSGHQFPNYSSELNVNALLLGDSALYLCASSLVGNPHEQFFGPGTRLTVL.